This entry features one TCR beta chain sequence. Its matching antigen is unknown. A sample-barcoded 5' primer and a J-beta primer mix were used in a second PCR of roughly 7 to 12 cycles. With 12 random nucleotides, a template-switch adaptor tagged each individual cDNA molecule. A minimum of 3 million CDR3-containing paired-end reads was obtained for each sample. TCRdb processed the 5' RACE reads anew with MiXCR; each CDR3 protein has one entry. This table has around 1,100,000 distinct CDR3 sequences, roughly two fifths appearing once. The record originates from a study of blood T cells in healthy people across ages. Points from the study as a whole: Unsorted PBMCs ruled out conclusive naive versus antigen-experienced comparison.

CDR3 length equals 15 residues. The germline CDR1 and CDR2 sequences are DFQATT and SNEGSKA (reference sequence). The V and J ends lost 5 bases and 8 bases, in that order; junction bases with no gene match: 13. Total RNA extraction produced at least 5.5 micrograms (per sample) for the study. Sequenced material: blood. The V and J genes are TRBV20-1 and TRBJ2-1; 9 bases match TRBD2. The sequence came from a man aged 18 to 35 in good health. The CDR3 coding sequence is TGCAGTGCTGGAACTTCCGGGACTAGCATCGATGAGCAGTTCTTC. Translating it yields CSAGTSGTSIDEQFF.